Listed below are T cell receptor beta chains from one sample, sequenced in a study of blood T cell repertoires in COVID-19. Method: immunoSEQ multiplex PCR; TCRdb's copy keeps in-frame clones and lacks some. The sample has 90,000 to 140,000 clones; roughly 81% are singletons. Sequenced material: peripheral blood. These receptors originate from a woman in her 70s with acute or convalescent COVID-19. CDR3s include the opening cysteine and the closing phenylalanine or tryptophan. D genes are given only for firm matches. Size tells how often a clone was seen (once, few, many) or the class of an expanded clone, and some rows leave it out.

j_call d_call v_call clone_size cdr3_nt cdr3_aa
TRBJ2-2 - TRBV7-2 - TGTGCCAGCAGCTTTCTTGCCGGGGAGCTGTTTTTT CASSFLAGELFF
TRBJ2-1 - TRBV27 - TGTGCCAGCTTTAGCGGAAACAATGAGCAGTTCTTC CASFSGNNEQFF
TRBJ2-2 - TRBV14 - TGTGCCAGCAGCCAAGATTTAGCGGCCGGGGAGCTGTTTTTT CASSQDLAAGELFF
TRBJ1-6 - TRBV30 - TGTGCCTGGAGTGTACAGAACCCAACACCCCTCCACTTT CAWSVQNPTPLHF
TRBJ2-3 - TRBV2 - TGTGCCAGCAACCCCCTGGGAGGAGAGGGCACAGATACGCAGTATTTT CASNPLGGEGTDTQYF
TRBJ2-7 TRBD2 TRBV5-5 - TGTGCCAGCAGCCCCCGACTAGCGGGAGTGCACGAGCAGTACTTC CASSPRLAGVHEQYF
TRBJ2-1 TRBD2 TRBV7-9 - TGTGCCAGCAGCCCCTCGGGGACTAGCGTCGAGCAGTTCTTC CASSPSGTSVEQFF
TRBJ2-1 TRBD2 TRBV30 - TGTGCCTGGAGCGCCATACGGGCTAGCGGGTACAATGAGCAGTTCTTC CAWSAIRASGYNEQFF
TRBJ1-1 - TRBV3-1/TRBV3-2 - TGTGCCAGCAGCCCGCGCTTAGGAGGGCCCACTGAAGCTTTCTTT CASSPRLGGPTEAFF
TRBJ1-2 - TRBV12-3/TRBV12-4 few TGTGCCAGCACCAGAGGGAGTAACTATGGCTACACCTTC CASTRGSNYGYTF
TRBJ1-2 - TRBV13 - TGTGCCAGCAGCTTACGGGCAGACAGAGCCTGGGGCTACACCTTC CASSLRADRAWGYTF
TRBJ2-3 TRBD1 TRBV7-2 once TGTGCCAGCAGCTTAGCAGGTCAGGGGGCTCGCACAGATACGCAGTATTTT CASSLAGQGARTDTQYF
TRBJ1-2 TRBD1 TRBV30 - TGTGCCTGTGAGAGGGACCTGACAGGGCCCCATGGCTACACCTTC CACERDLTGPHGYTF
TRBJ1-1 - TRBV18 - TGTGCCAGCTCATCGAACTATGTGTCTTCGGAAGCTTTCTTT CASSSNYVSSEAFF
TRBJ1-1 TRBD1 TRBV19 - TGTGCCAGCAGACAGGGTCGGACTCTCTCTGAAGCTTTCTTT CASRQGRTLSEAFF
TRBJ2-5 TRBD2 TRBV5-1 - TGCGCCAGCAGCTTGGATCCGGGAGGGGGGTCTAGGACCCAGTACTTC CASSLDPGGGSRTQYF
TRBJ2-2 TRBD2 TRBV4-1 - TGCGCCAGCAGCCAAGAATGGACCGGGAGGGCCCGTAGTGGGGAGCTGTTTTTT CASSQEWTGRARSGELFF
TRBJ1-1 - TRBV19 - TGTGCCAGCCAACAGGATGTGGTGACTGAAGCTTTCTTT CASQQDVVTEAFF
TRBJ1-1 - TRBV10-2 - TGCGCCAGCAGCGGTCCCATGGACACTGAAGCTTTCTTT CASSGPMDTEAFF
TRBJ2-2 - TRBV5-1 - TGCGCCAGCAGCAACCCGGTCAGGGGCTGGAACACCGGGGAGCTGTTTTTT CASSNPVRGWNTGELFF
TRBJ1-6 - TRBV3-1/TRBV3-2 - TGTGCCAGCAGCCATAACAGGGAAGTTTCACCCCTCCACTTT CASSHNREVSPLHF
TRBJ2-3 - TRBV5-1 - TGCGCCAGCAGCTGGGGGCGGGGGAGCGTTCGTTCGTTCACAGATACGCAGTATTTT CASSWGRGSVRSFTDTQYF
TRBJ2-1 TRBD1 TRBV4-1 - TGCGCCAGCAGCCATCTAATCGGACAGGGGGTTCAGGAGCAGTTCTTC CASSHLIGQGVQEQFF